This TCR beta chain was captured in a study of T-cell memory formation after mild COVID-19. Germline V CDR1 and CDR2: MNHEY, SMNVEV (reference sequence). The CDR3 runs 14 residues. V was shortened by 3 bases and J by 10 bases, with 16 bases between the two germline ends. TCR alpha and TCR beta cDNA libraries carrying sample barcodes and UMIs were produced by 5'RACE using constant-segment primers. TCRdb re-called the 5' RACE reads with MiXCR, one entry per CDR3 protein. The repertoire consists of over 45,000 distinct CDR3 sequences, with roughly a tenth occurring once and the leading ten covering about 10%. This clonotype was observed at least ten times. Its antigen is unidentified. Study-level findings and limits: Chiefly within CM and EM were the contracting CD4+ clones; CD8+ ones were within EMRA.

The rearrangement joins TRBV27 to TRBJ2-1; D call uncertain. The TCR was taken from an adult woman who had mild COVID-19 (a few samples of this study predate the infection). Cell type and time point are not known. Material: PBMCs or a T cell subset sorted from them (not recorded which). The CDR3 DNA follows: TGTGCCAGCAGTTTTGGCAGAACCGCTGGGGAGCAGTTCTTC. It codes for CASSFGRTAGEQFF.